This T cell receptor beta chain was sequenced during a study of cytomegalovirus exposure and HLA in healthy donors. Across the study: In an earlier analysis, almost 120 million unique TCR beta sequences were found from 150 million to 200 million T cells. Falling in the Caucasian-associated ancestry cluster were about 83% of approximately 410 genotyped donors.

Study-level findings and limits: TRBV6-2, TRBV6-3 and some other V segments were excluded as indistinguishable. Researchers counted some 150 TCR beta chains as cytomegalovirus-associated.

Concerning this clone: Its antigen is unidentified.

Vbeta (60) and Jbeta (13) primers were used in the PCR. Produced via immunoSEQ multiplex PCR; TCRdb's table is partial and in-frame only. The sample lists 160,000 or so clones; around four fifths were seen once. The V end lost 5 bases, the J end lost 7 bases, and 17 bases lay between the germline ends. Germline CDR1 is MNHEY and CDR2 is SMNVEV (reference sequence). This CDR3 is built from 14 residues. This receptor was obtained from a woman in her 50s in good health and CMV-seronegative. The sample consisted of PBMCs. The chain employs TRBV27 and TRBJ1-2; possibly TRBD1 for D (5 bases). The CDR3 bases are TGTGCCAGCAGTCCCGATTGGGGGGTGGGTGGCTACACCTTC. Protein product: CASSPDWGVGGYTF.